The next 9 T cell receptor beta chains were all read from a single sample in a study of T cells expressing NK-cell markers. TCRdb re-called the 5' RACE reads and gives one entry per CDR3 protein, without DNA. The sample is made up of over 200,000 distinct CDR3 sequences, and the top ten hold about 0.39% of it. Sequenced sample: blood T cells: a sorted CD56 or NKG2C T cell subset, CD4+ or CD8+ T cells, or bulk PBMC T cells (not recorded which). All receptors come from a man aged 18 to 30 in good health.

This chain links TRBV5-4 with TRBJ2-4. The germline V gene encodes CDR1 SGHNT and CDR2 YYREEE (reference sequence). This CDR3 comprises 14 residues. The CDR3 here is CASSLPGAKNIQYF.

V is TRBV20-1 and J is TRBJ2-1; TCRdb gives TRBD1 as the D gene, but with no DNA this cannot be confirmed. The CDR3 spans 16 residues. Germline CDR1 reads DFQATT; CDR2 reads SNEGSKA (reference sequence). CDR3 protein: CSAPLALRGSYNEQFF.

The chain recombines TRBV6-1 with TRBJ1-2; TCRdb designates TRBD1, a call that cannot be tested without DNA. CDR1 is MNHNS and CDR2 is SASEGT in the germline V gene. CDR3 size: 14 residues. The CDR3 reads CASSPGTGNSGYTF.

The chain links TRBV5-1 to TRBJ2-5; lacking DNA, the TRBD1 call made by TCRdb goes unchecked. CDR1 is SGHRS and CDR2 is YFSETQ in the germline V gene. The CDR3 has 16 amino acids. CDR3 residues: CASSSQGRGGRETQYF.

V gene TRBV27 combines with J gene TRBJ2-7; TCRdb outputs TRBD1, but without DNA this stays unchecked. The CDR3 is 16 residues long. Per germline, CDR1 MNHEY and CDR2 SMNVEV (reference sequence). The chain's CDR3 is CASTPGAGLRLGEQYF.

CDR3 region: CASSQVLPRGAGEKLFF. The chain uses TRBV4-1 and TRBJ1-4; as DNA is missing, the TRBD1 call by TCRdb cannot be tested. CDR1 is MGHRA, CDR2 YSYEKL, per germline. The CDR3 loop spans 17 amino acids.

V is TRBV6-1 and J is TRBJ1-5. This CDR3 has 13 residues. Germline V gene data show CDR1 as MNHNS and CDR2 as SASEGT. CDR3 amino acids: CASSEDPNQPQHF.

V usage is TRBV18 and J usage is TRBJ1-5. The CDR3 runs 12 residues. CDR1 and CDR2 (germline): KGHSH, LQKENI. CDR3 amino acids: CASSPSGQPQHF.

This rearrangement joins TRBV30 to TRBJ1-2; as DNA is missing, the TRBD1 call by TCRdb cannot be tested. This CDR3 is 11 amino acids long. Germline lookup yields CDR1 GTSNPN and CDR2 SVGIG (reference sequence). The CDR3 is CAWSIPGGYTF.